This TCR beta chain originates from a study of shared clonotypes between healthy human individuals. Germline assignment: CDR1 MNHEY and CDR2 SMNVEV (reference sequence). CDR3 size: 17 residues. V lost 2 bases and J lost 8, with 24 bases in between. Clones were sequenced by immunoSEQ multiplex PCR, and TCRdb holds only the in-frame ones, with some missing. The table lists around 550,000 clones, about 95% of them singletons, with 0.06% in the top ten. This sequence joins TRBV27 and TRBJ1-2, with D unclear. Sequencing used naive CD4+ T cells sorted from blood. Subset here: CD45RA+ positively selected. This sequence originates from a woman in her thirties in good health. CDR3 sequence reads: CASSLSPLGSGGSGYTF. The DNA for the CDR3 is TGTGCCAGCAGTTTAAGCCCTCTCGGATCGGGCGGTTCAGGCTACACCTTC.